This TCR beta chain was retrieved from a study of T cell changes during pregnancy in multiple sclerosis. Sequenced by immunoSEQ multiplex PCR; TCRdb stores in-frame clones only, minus some. The sample contains more than 50,000 clones, 75% to 95% of which appear only once. CDR1 LNHDA and CDR2 SQIVND come from the germline V gene (reference sequence). The CDR3 consists of 15 residues. After removal of 4 bases from V and 4 bases from J, the junction contained 3 bases not matched to a gene. The chain joins TRBV19 to TRBJ2-5; 13 bases align to TRBD2. The receptor comes from a female donor in good health, enrolled as a control in a pregnancy study. The sequencing used CD4+ T cells from peripheral blood mononuclear cells, collected after pregnancy. The chain's CDR3 is CASSRTSGGVETQYF. In DNA, the CDR3 is TGTGCCAGTAGTAGGACTAGCGGGGGAGTAGAGACCCAGTACTTC.